The 5 T cell receptor beta chains presented below share a single source sample, sequenced in a study of T cell responses to AZD1222 COVID-19 vaccine. Profiling relied on immunoSEQ multiplex PCR, and the TCRdb table lists in-frame clones only, not all of them. The repertoire has approximately 65,000 clones, almost 90% of them found once; the top ten carry less than 9.5%. Material: peripheral blood, obtained on day 0 of AZD1222 vaccination. These receptors were collected from an adult in good health.

The chain recombines TRBV7-2 with TRBJ2-7; tentative D call: TRBD2 (5 bases). The CDR3 consists of 13 residues. With 5 bases removed from V and 4 bases from J, the gap between germline ends came to 12 bases. Germline CDR1 is SGHTA and CDR2 is FQGNSA. In DNA form, the CDR3 reads TGTGCCAGCAGCGCCGTCCGGGGTTACGAGCAGTACTTC. Its protein product is CASSAVRGYEQYF.

CDR3 region: CASTIDRGTEAFF. The CDR3 coding sequence is TGTGCCAGCACCATCGACAGGGGCACTGAAGCTTTCTTT. The rearrangement links TRBV12-3 or TRBV12-4 to TRBJ1-1; 8 positions match TRBD1. The CDR3 is 13 amino acids. Losses at the gene ends were 7 bases for V and 4 bases for J; bases not matched to a gene: 5.

V gene TRBV4-2 combines with J gene TRBJ1-2; no definite D call. Germline CDR1 is LGHNA and CDR2 is YNFKEQ. Deletions cut 0 bases from V and 2 bases from J, with 10 bases between. The CDR3 has 15 amino acids. The CDR3 loop is CASSQDRRQNYGYTF. The CDR3 DNA is TGTGCCAGCAGCCAAGATCGACGGCAGAACTATGGCTACACCTTC.

In its sample, this clone was seen once. The V call is TRBV7-9, the J call TRBJ2-1; D not resolved. Germline CDR1 is SEHNR and CDR2 is FQNEAQ (reference sequence). This CDR3 spans 13 amino acids. The V and J ends lost 1 base and 3 bases respectively, with 4 bases between them. The chain's CDR3 is CASSLVDYNEQFF. The DNA of the CDR3 is TGTGCCAGCAGCTTAGTGGACTACAATGAGCAGTTCTTC.

The chain is built from TRBV14 and TRBJ2-2; a weak D match, TRBD2 (6 bases). Trimming removed 4 bases at V and 2 bases at J, with 14 bases between. CDR3 length: 16 amino acids. Germline V gene data show CDR1 as SGHDN and CDR2 as FVKESK. This CDR3 reads CASSPRERVNTGELFF. CDR3 sequence (DNA): TGTGCCAGCAGCCCTCGGGAGAGGGTCAACACCGGGGAGCTGTTTTTT. The full variable domain, rest sourced from reference TRBV14 and TRBJ2-2, is EAGVTQFPSHSVIEKGQTVTLRCDPISGHDNLYWYRRVMGKEIKFLLHFVKESKQDESGMPNNRFLAERTGGTYSTLKVQPAELEDSGVYFCASSPRERVNTGELFFGEGSRLTVL.